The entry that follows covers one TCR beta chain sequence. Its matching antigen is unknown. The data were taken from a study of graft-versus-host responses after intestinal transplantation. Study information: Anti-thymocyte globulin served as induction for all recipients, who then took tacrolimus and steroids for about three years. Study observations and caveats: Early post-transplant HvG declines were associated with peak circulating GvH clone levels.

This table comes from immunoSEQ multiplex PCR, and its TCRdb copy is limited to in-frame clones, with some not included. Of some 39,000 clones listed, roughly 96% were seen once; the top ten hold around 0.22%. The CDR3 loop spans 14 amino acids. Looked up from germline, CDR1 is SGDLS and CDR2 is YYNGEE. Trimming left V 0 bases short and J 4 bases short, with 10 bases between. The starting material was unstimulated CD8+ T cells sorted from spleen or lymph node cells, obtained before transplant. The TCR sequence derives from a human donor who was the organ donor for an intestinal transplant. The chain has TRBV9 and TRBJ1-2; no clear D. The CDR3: CASSVAVGLYGYTF. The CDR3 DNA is TGTGCCAGCAGCGTAGCTGTGGGCCTCTATGGCTACACCTTC.